This TCR beta chain was sequenced for a study of blood T cells in healthy people across ages. Germline-derived CDR1 and CDR2 are WSHSY and SAAADI. With V trimmed by 2 bases and J by 5 bases, 8 bases remained unmatched. The length of the CDR3 is 16 residues. The use of a sample-barcoded 5' primer and a J-beta primer mix characterized a second PCR of about 6 to 11 cycles. Each cDNA molecule was tagged by a template-switch adaptor that had 12 random nucleotides. TCRdb processed the 5' RACE reads anew with MiXCR; each CDR3 protein has one entry. The repertoire has hundreds of thousands of distinct CDR3 sequences, around 41% of them found once; the top ten carry 30%. This clonotype was detected only a few times.

The TCR originated in a man older than 75 in good health. The sequenced sample consisted of blood. This chain uses TRBV10-2 with TRBJ2-3, with 9 nucleotides matching TRBD2. CDR3 coding DNA: TGCGCCAGCAGTGAGATCCTAGCGGGGATCGGAGATACGCAGTATTTT. Translated, it gives CASSEILAGIGDTQYF.